The sequence of this T cell receptor (beta chain) was determined in a study of cytomegalovirus exposure and HLA in healthy donors (TCRdb year 2017). For context, the study as a whole: An earlier analysis of fewer than 750 of the donors reported approximately 280 Gb of sequence data and 95 million to 140 million unique TCR beta sequences obtained from approximately 180 million T cells. Several DR-DQ haplotypes were handled as single units for association and clustering because linkage in the cohort was strong. Every repertoire in the discovery cohort had been generated on one and the same sequencing platform. The genetic ancestry cluster associated with self-reported Caucasian donors included 81% of the 300 to 450 genotyped donors. To predict cytomegalovirus infection status, the study combined high-throughput TCR immunosequencing, statistical association of individual TCRs with disease status, and machine learning. In a later analysis, previously published TCR beta repertoires from hundreds of donors were re-analyzed and high-resolution HLA genotyping was added so that TCR occurrence patterns could be studied. Genome-wide SNP genotypes for about 65% of the 666 donors were used in a later genetic analysis, which treated that subset as a discovery cohort. A separate validation cohort of 100 to 150 different subjects was used in addition to the roughly 620-subject first cohort. Roughly 300 gigabases of sequencing data and approximately 92 million unique TCR sequences made up an early release that covered roughly 670 HLA-typed donors. Rather than drawing on any new phenotypic data, the later analysis identified candidate immune exposures from TCR beta sequences and the way those sequences occurred across donors. The study aimed to test whether cataloging public T cell receptors could reveal signatures of past pathogen exposure. An earlier analysis of 450 to 750 of the donors used high-throughput TCR beta sequencing to judge whether each TCR beta V gene segment behaved as functional or pseudogenic. Alongside the repertoire data, information on donor age, sex, ethnicity and CMV serostatus was compiled. The number of donors typed differed by locus, with roughly 629-640 for A, B, C, DRB1 and DQB1, about 500 for DQA1, 606 for DPA1, and under 490 for DPB1. Class I and class II HLA loci were covered by the typing at four-digit resolution. Among around 400 genotyped donors of the cohort, an average of about 240,000 unique TCR beta nucleotide sequences were sequenced per donor, roughly 18% of them non-productive. The study used immunosequencing to profile the T cell repertoires of more than 650 subjects and linked those repertoires to cytomegalovirus serostatus.

Study-level results and caveats: The authors suggested that the approach could potentially be extended to other disease states and immunological phenotypes. In a later analysis, TCR association rates were found to vary across HLA loci, with the most associated TCRs seen for DRB1 alleles and the fewest for HLA-C alleles. According to a later analysis, parvovirus B19, influenza, CMV and Epstein-Barr virus appeared linked to several top co-occurrence clusters. For the cohort, immune exposure information was limited to CMV serostatus. The classifier was reported to diagnose cytomegalovirus status with high specificity and sensitivity in both the original and validation cohorts. A cluster of highly shared sequence variants was judged likely to represent a technical artifact of the sequencing pipeline. According to a later analysis, most CMV-associated TCR beta chains appeared to be HLA-restricted, and the HLA associations seemed to be driven largely by CMV exposure. A later analysis associated some 17,000 TCR beta sequences with specific HLA alleles at a false discovery rate of 0.05. Three of the identified cytomegalovirus-associated TCR beta chains were confirmed in vitro to be specific for cytomegalovirus antigens. Compared with equally common non-associated chains, HLA-associated TCR beta chains in a later analysis were more clonally expanded and had lower generation probabilities. The presence/absence analyses assumed that sequencing depth was roughly uniform across donors, and that assumption may not be true. When HLA alleles, especially DR and DQ, strongly co-occurred, TCR associations were difficult to assign to individual alleles. Because HLA typing was missing for some donors at each locus, association tests included only the typed subset. According to a later genetic analysis, donors in an Asian-associated ancestry cluster had fewer N-insertions in productive TCRs than the approximately 650-donor mean. Most TCR sequences were observed very rarely across donors, whereas some public TCRs were present in many individuals. A later genetic analysis associated a missense DCLRE1C variant with V-gene and J-gene trimming of TCR beta chains, and an independent cohort replicated the association. A total of 150 to 200 TCR beta chains were listed by the study as associated with cytomegalovirus. Some IMGT-functional V segments, including TRBV6-2 and TRBV6-3, could not be told apart with the 87-base-pair reads, so those segments were excluded. In an earlier analysis of around 600 of the donors, most TCR beta V segments appeared in productive rearrangements about 87% or about 30% of the time, broadly matching IMGT annotations. Correlated functional status among segregating V segments might reflect linkage disequilibrium, but an unknown experimental factor could not be ruled out. The earlier analysis of approximately 590 of the donors excluded roughly 17 rarely observed V segments, including chromosome 9 orphons, because counts were too low. A further reported finding was that TCR beta sequences accurately predicted the HLA-A and HLA-B alleles for most subjects in the first cohort. The cohort was sequenced for TCR beta chains only, and without alpha or paired-chain data the features that could be detected were limited.

The cohort consisted of 600 or so healthy bone marrow donors. All cohort members were sampled while nominally healthy, although unrecorded immune exposures were likely present. The donor was CMV seropositive and was included in the group of 250 to 300 seropositive cohort members. A peripheral blood sample was collected from each donor, and TCR beta sequencing was performed on peripheral blood mononuclear cells. The Qiagen DNeasy Blood Extraction Kit was used to extract genomic DNA from the blood cell samples. As regards this clone: Its antigen is not yet known. The input lacks base qualities; no much larger clone sits a single base away.

Preparation of the library involved the immunoSEQ multiplex PCR assay. The multiplex PCR relied on a mix of 60 forward primers for TCR Vbeta segments and 13 reverse primers for TCR Jbeta segments. The CDR3 region of rearranged TCR beta genes was amplified from genomic DNA with a multiplex PCR assay. Amplified TCR beta libraries were sequenced as 87-base-pair reads on the Illumina HiSeq System. Turning to the authors' computational methods: A later analysis tallied 75 million to 95 million unique TCR beta chains across the 550 to 850 repertoires, and approximately 12 million of those chains were shared by two or more donors. Raw reads were error-corrected and collapsed into unique sequences by a nearest-neighbor algorithm in which closely related sequences were merged to remove PCR and sequencing errors. V, D and J gene segments were assigned by aligning CDR3 sequences to IMGT reference sequences. Each retained sequence needed at least a six-nucleotide match to both a V gene segment and a J gene segment. A rearrangement was called productive if the CDR3 had no stop codons and remained in frame with V and J, and every other rearrangement was called non-productive. CDR3 was defined by IMGT convention, running from the second conserved V-encoded cysteine to the conserved J-encoded phenylalanine. The earlier analysis of about 500 of the donors excluded sequences that lacked an unambiguous match to a single V gene segment. An earlier analysis of a few hundred of the donors called V segments functional above 56.7% productive rearrangements and segregating when the between-donor standard deviation exceeded 5%. A statistical classification framework was built for diagnosing cytomegalovirus status from the catalog of TCR beta chain sequences. In a later analysis, TCR nucleotide sequences were compared against IMGT/GENE-DB human TR gene sequences so that V and J genes could be assigned. Using the TCRdist pipeline, a later analysis assigned CDR3 sequences along with most-parsimonious VDJ recombination scenarios. A later analysis defined each TCR beta chain by its CDR3 amino acid sequence plus V-gene family, and excluded reads lacking a unique V-gene family. A later analysis removed several hundred highly shared, low-generation-probability nucleotide sequences to deal with suspected cross-contamination and a sequencing artifact. In a later analysis, a clonal expansion index for each public chain was calculated from normalized within-repertoire ranks of inferred template counts. In a later analysis, generation probabilities were computed using a VDJ recombination model fitted to out-of-frame rearrangements, and the results were checked against IGoR. In a later analysis, hypergeometric tests were used to score TCR-TCR, TCR-HLA and TCR-CMV co-occurrence, with a repertoire-size bias correction applied to TCR pairs. False discovery rates were estimated in a later analysis by permuting HLA or CMV assignments 20 times. In a later analysis, co-occurring TCRs were grouped with DBSCAN, and TCRdist sequence similarity was added when clustering was performed within HLA-allele-positive subsets. Repertoires with fewer than 30,000 or more than 120,000 public chains were left out of co-occurrence clustering, as were about 5 repertoires with anomalous nucleotide sharing. The table was pulled from immuneACCESS by TCRdb, which kept in-frame rearrangements only. Such tables lose some clones; where checked, under half of the loss comes from unresolved V genes, and the rest has no known cause. Clonal size and the V and J genes are those of that table, whereas D and trimming came from the DNA. This sample holds 90,000 to 100,000 clones; roughly 76% were observed only once. The ten largest account for around 20% of the sample.

Clipping removes 1 base from V and 3 bases from J, with 10 as the unmatched junction base count. Via the germline V gene, CDR1 is SGDLS and CDR2 YYNGEE. The CDR3 goes from the cysteine to the phenylalanine over 18 residues. Of all the DNA, just the CDR3 is kept, 54 bases in frame from base 1. Sequenced sample: PBMCs. The receptor was isolated from an older woman in good health and CMV-seropositive. Recombination joined TRBV9 with TRBJ2-5; TRBD2 aligns with 12 central bases. The CDR3 amino acid sequence is: CASSVHATSGRGKETQYF. The DNA is as follows: TGTGCCAGCAGCGTACATGCGACTAGCGGGAGAGGTAAAGAGACCCAGTACTTC.